The 22 T cell receptor beta chains listed next were all sequenced from one sample in a study of blood T cell repertoires in COVID-19. Using immunoSEQ multiplex PCR, the repertoire was profiled, and TCRdb retains in-frame clones only, with some absent. The sample gives some 100,000 clones, 65% to 80% of which show up once; approximately 5.6% is in the top ten. Source material: peripheral blood. The receptors were gathered from an older man with acute or convalescent COVID-19.

This chain joins TRBV10-2 and TRBJ1-1; TRBD1 matches 8 bases. V lost 3 bases and J lost 1; bases outside the gene matches: 4. The CDR3 has 15 residues. From germline, CDR1 is WSHSY and CDR2 SAAADI. CDR3 amino acids: CASSDGQGRNTEAFF. The CDR3 coding sequence is TGCGCCAGCAGTGACGGACAGGGTAGGAACACTGAAGCTTTCTTT.

The chain joins TRBV6-5 to TRBJ2-7, with D perhaps TRBD2 (6 bases). Germline values: CDR1 MNHEY, CDR2 SVGAGI. This CDR3 is built from 15 residues. Deletions cut 6 bases from V and 6 bases from J, with 21 bases between. The CDR3 region has the DNA TGTGCCAGCAGCTCCAGCCCGGGAGAAATGGGCGAGCAGTACTTC. The encoded protein is CASSSSPGEMGEQYF.

This chain uses TRBV29-1 with TRBJ1-1; 9 positions match TRBD1. V lost 7 bases, J lost 4 bases, and 10 bases stayed unmatched. The CDR3 loop spans 14 amino acids. Germline V gene lookup returns CDR1 SQVTM and CDR2 ANQGSEA. The CDR3 here is CSGERGQGSTEAFF. The CDR3 DNA is TGCAGCGGTGAGAGGGGACAGGGTAGCACTGAAGCTTTCTTT.

This chain joins TRBV5-1 and TRBJ2-1; 9 bases are a match to TRBD2. The CDR3 is 15 residues long. Trimming cost V 8 bases and J 4 bases; bases outside gene matches: 10. CDR1 SGHRS and CDR2 YFSETQ come from the germline V gene. The CDR3 loop reads CASSDPTSGYNEQFF. CDR3 sequence (DNA): TGCGCCAGTTCCGACCCGACTAGCGGATACAATGAGCAGTTCTTC.

The V gene is TRBV5-1, the J gene TRBJ2-7; D is unclear. This CDR3 is 13 amino acids long. Germline CDR1 and CDR2: SGHRS and YFSETQ. The V end lost 5 bases, the J end lost 0 bases, and 9 bases lay between the germline ends. The CDR3 DNA follows: TGCGCCAGCAGTTTTGGCAGCTCCTACGAGCAGTACTTC. It specifies CASSFGSSYEQYF. The entire variable domain, with the rest obtained from reference TRBV5-1 and TRBJ2-7, is as follows: KAGVTQTPRYLIKTRGQQVTLSCSPISGHRSVSWYQQTPGQGLQFLFEYFSETQRNKGNFPGRFSGRQFSNSRSEMNVSTLELGDSALYLCASSFGSSYEQYFGPGTRLTVT.

V is TRBV9 and J is TRBJ2-3; 8 bases map to TRBD2. The CDR3 is 16 amino acids. Per germline, CDR1 SGDLS and CDR2 YYNGEE. Trimming removed 0 bases from V and 8 bases from J; junction bases left unmatched: 11. CDR3 nucleotides: TGTGCCAGCAGCGTAGAAGCGGGAGCGGGGAGGGGTACGCAGTATTTT. It codes for CASSVEAGAGRGTQYF.

This rearrangement joins TRBV7-2 to TRBJ2-5; 7 bases match TRBD1. This CDR3 comprises 14 residues. V gave up 0 bases and J gave up 5 bases; unmatched junction bases: 3. Germline V gene data show CDR1 as SGHTA and CDR2 as FQGNSA. Here the CDR3 reads CASSLAGQSETQYF. The CDR3 DNA sequence: TGTGCCAGCAGCTTAGCGGGACAGTCGGAGACCCAGTACTTC. Variable domain in full (rest from reference TRBV7-2 and TRBJ2-5): GAGVSQSPSNKVTEKGKDVELRCDPISGHTALYWYRQSLGQGLEFLIYFQGNSAPDKSGLPSDRFSAERTGGSVSTLTIQRTQQEDSAVYLCASSLAGQSETQYFGPGTRLLVL.

In this sample, this clone turned up a few times. This sequence joins TRBV20-1 and TRBJ1-1; D is unclear. Trimming pared 5 bases from V and 5 bases from J, leaving 9 bases between. The V gene's germline CDR1 is DFQATT and CDR2 SNEGSKA (reference sequence). The CDR3 runs to 11 residues. The CDR3 reads CSAYLYTEAFF. DNA for the CDR3: TGCAGTGCTTATTTGTATACTGAAGCTTTCTTT.

The V gene is TRBV11-2, the J gene TRBJ1-1; 8 bases line up with TRBD1. The CDR3 totals 13 residues. Per the germline V gene, CDR1 is SGHAT and CDR2 is FQNNGV. V gave up 5 bases and J gave up 5 bases; unmatched junction bases: 4. The CDR3: CASSLDRGTEAFF. CDR3 coding DNA: TGTGCCAGCAGCCTTGACAGGGGAACTGAAGCTTTCTTT.

The chain employs TRBV14 and TRBJ2-3, with TRBD2 identical over 9 bases. The germline CDR1 and CDR2 sequences are SGHDN and FVKESK. The CDR3 covers 16 residues. V lost 3 bases and J lost 8; bases outside the gene matches: 12. CDR3 residues: CASSQRLAGWGGTQYF. The CDR3 DNA reads TGTGCCAGCAGCCAGCGTCTAGCGGGATGGGGAGGTACGCAGTATTTT.

The gene calls are TRBV7-2 and TRBJ2-7; the D gene is possibly TRBD2 (6 bases). This CDR3 spans 18 amino acids. V was cut by 4 bases and J by 5 bases, with 27 bases left in between. CDR1 SGHTA and CDR2 FQGNSA come from the germline V gene. The CDR3 reads CASSSPRLLFGGFDEQYF. The DNA for the CDR3 is TGTGCCAGCAGCTCGCCGCGGCTGCTGTTTGGGGGGTTCGACGAGCAGTACTTC. Combining the CDR3 with reference TRBV7-2 and TRBJ2-7 gives the whole variable domain GAGVSQSPSNKVTEKGKDVELRCDPISGHTALYWYRQSLGQGLEFLIYFQGNSAPDKSGLPSDRFSAERTGGSVSTLTIQRTQQEDSAVYLCASSSPRLLFGGFDEQYFGPGTRLTVT.

The rearrangement links TRBV24-1 to TRBJ2-1, with 12 bases identical to TRBD2. Unmatched junction bases numbered 5, after V lost 0 bases and J lost 0 bases. The CDR3 sequence is 19 residues long. In germline, CDR1 is KGHDR, CDR2 SFDVKD. CDR3 region: CATSDLGTSGPSSYNEQFF. CDR3 bases: TGTGCCACCAGTGATTTGGGGACTAGCGGGCCGAGCTCCTACAATGAGCAGTTCTTC.

The rearrangement joins TRBV7-9 to TRBJ1-1; D uncertain. The germline V gene encodes CDR1 SEHNR and CDR2 FQNEAQ (reference sequence). V dropped 3 bases and J dropped 6 bases, with 8 bases sitting between them. This CDR3 comprises 12 residues. The CDR3 spells CASSFSGAEAFF. In nucleotides, the CDR3 is TGTGCCAGCAGCTTCTCCGGGGCTGAAGCTTTCTTT.

The V and J genes are TRBV9 and TRBJ2-5; TRBD2 matches 12 bases. The CDR3 runs 16 residues. Germline CDR1 and CDR2: SGDLS and YYNGEE. V shed 2 bases and J 4 bases; nucleotides not matched to a gene: 6. The CDR3 DNA reads as TGTGCCAGCAGCGTTTCTAGCGGGAGGGCCTCAGAGACCCAGTACTTC. Translated: CASSVSSGRASETQYF.

The V and J genes are TRBV6-2 or TRBV6-3 and TRBJ1-5; TRBD1 matches at 8 bases. Trimming removed 6 bases from V and 5 bases from J; junction bases left unmatched: 6. Germline CDR1 MNHEY, CDR2 SVGEGT. The CDR3 extends over 14 amino acids. CDR3 DNA: TGTGCCAGCAGACCTACAGGGGGAGATCAGCCCCAGCATTTT. Translating it yields CASRPTGGDQPQHF.

This clone was observed a handful of times. The chain has TRBV12-3 or TRBV12-4 and TRBJ2-3; 7 bases align to TRBD1. This CDR3 is built from 12 residues. The trim removed 7 bases at V and 6 bases at J, leaving 4 bases unmatched. For the CDR3, the DNA is TGTGCCAGCACCACAGGGGCCGATACGCAGTATTTT. This gives the protein CASTTGADTQYF.

The rearrangement joins TRBV3-1 (or the pseudogene TRBV3-2) to TRBJ2-7, with 8 bases identical to TRBD1. Germline CDR1 LGHDT, CDR2 YNNKEL (reference sequence). This CDR3 is 12 amino acids long. V lost 4 bases to trimming and J lost 11 bases; unmatched junction nucleotides: 7. The DNA for the CDR3 is TGTGCCAGCAGCCGGGCGGGACAGGCAAAGTACTTC. Amino acids: CASSRAGQAKYF.

This clone has more than one count but fewer than ten. The chain employs TRBV5-1 and TRBJ2-1; D gene ambiguous. Germline lookup yields CDR1 SGHRS and CDR2 YFSETQ. This CDR3 comprises 13 residues. V was pared by 1 base and J by 4 bases, with 6 bases between. The chain's CDR3 is CASSLSGYNEQFF. The CDR3, as DNA: TGCGCCAGCAGCTTGTCGGGTTACAATGAGCAGTTCTTC.

The CDR3 DNA is TGTGCCAGCAGTCAACAGGGGGCGAGTGGGCGCGAGCAGTACTTC. It codes for CASSQQGASGREQYF. The chain joins TRBV6-2 or TRBV6-3 to TRBJ2-7, with TRBD1 identical over 9 bases. This CDR3 contains 15 residues. The V gene end was trimmed by 5 bases and the J gene end by 6 bases; junction bases not matched to a gene: 11. Germline CDR1 is MNHEY and CDR2 is SVGEGT.

J is TRBJ2-5 and V is TRBV5-6; D is undetermined. V lost 2 bases and J 0 bases, leaving 14 bases between the germline ends. The CDR3 has 16 amino acids. Germline-derived CDR1 and CDR2 are SGHDT and YYEEEE. The CDR3 region is CASSFRQAVYQETQYF. In nucleotides, the CDR3 is TGTGCCAGCAGCTTCAGGCAGGCCGTGTACCAAGAGACCCAGTACTTC.

The genes are TRBV4-1 and TRBJ2-3; 7 bases fit TRBD2. Trimming at V came to 1 base and at J to 6 bases, leaving 10 bases not matched to a gene. The CDR3 is made up of 16 amino acids. The germline V gene has CDR1 MGHRA and CDR2 YSYEKL. The CDR3 sequence: CASSQGASGTWDTQYF. The DNA of the CDR3 is TGCGCCAGCAGCCAAGGGGCTAGCGGTACGTGGGATACGCAGTATTTT.

The chain joins TRBV6-5 to TRBJ1-2, with D hard to call. The CDR3 runs to 15 residues. CDR1 is MNHEY, CDR2 SVGAGI, per germline. V gave up 0 bases and J gave up 0 bases, with 8 bases separating them. As DNA, the CDR3 is TGTGCCAGCAGTTACTCGAGTACCGCTAACTATGGCTACACCTTC. It translates to CASSYSSTANYGYTF.